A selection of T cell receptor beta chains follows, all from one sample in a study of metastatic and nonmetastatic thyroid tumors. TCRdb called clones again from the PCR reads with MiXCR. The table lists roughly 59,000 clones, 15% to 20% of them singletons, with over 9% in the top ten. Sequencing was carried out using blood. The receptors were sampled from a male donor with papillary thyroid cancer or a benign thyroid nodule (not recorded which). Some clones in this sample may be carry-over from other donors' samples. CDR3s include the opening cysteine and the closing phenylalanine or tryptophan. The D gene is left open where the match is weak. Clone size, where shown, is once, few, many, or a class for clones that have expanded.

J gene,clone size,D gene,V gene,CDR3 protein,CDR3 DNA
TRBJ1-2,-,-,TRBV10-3,CAIIGVSAGYTF,TGTGCCATCATCGGGGTATCAGCAGGCTACACCTTC
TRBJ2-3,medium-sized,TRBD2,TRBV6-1,CAHARGEQDTQYF,TGTGCCCACGCGCGGGGGGAGCAGGATACGCAGTATTTT
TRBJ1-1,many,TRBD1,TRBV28,CASSLRGLWAFF,TGTGCCAGCAGTTTGAGGGGGCTCTGGGCTTTCTTT
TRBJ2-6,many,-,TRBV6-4,CASSDRSGANVLTF,TGTGCCAGCAGTGACAGGTCTGGGGCCAACGTCCTGACTTTC
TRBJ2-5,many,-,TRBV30,CAWSDGGEKETQYF,TGTGCCTGGAGTGACGGCGGGGAGAAAGAGACCCAGTACTTC
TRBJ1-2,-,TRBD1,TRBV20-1,CSARDPGQGIYGYTF,TGCAGTGCTAGAGATCCGGGACAGGGAATCTATGGCTACACCTTC
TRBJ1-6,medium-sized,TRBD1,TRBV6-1,CASSAVRGRDSPLHF,TGTGCCAGCAGCGCCGTGAGGGGGCGCGATTCACCCCTCCACTTT
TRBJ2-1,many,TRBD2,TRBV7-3,CASSPTSDNEQFF,TGTGCCAGCAGCCCGACTAGCGACAATGAGCAGTTCTTC
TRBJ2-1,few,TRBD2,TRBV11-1,CASSHGLAGINEQFF,TGTGCCAGCAGCCATGGACTAGCGGGAATCAATGAGCAGTTCTTC
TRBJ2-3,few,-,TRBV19,CASIRQLFGGTQYF,TGTGCCAGTATACGACAGTTGTTTGGGGGAACACAGTATTTT
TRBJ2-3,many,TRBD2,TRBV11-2,CASSLEGLAGTPWDTQYF,TGTGCCAGCAGCTTAGAAGGACTAGCGGGAACCCCCTGGGATACGCAGTATTTT
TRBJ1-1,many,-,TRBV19,CASSSPRKGLGTEAFF,TGTGCCAGTAGTAGCCCGCGAAAGGGGCTGGGGACTGAAGCTTTCTTT
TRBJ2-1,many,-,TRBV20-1,CSATPGSAGSYNEQFF,TGCAGTGCTACACCCGGCTCGGCCGGATCCTACAATGAGCAGTTCTTC
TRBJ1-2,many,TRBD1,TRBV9,CASSVQGEDGYTF,TGTGCCAGCAGCGTTCAGGGGGAGGATGGCTACACCTTC
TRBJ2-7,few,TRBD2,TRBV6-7,CSSADLRTSGSEHYF,TGTTCCAGCGCGGACCTCCGGACTAGCGGAAGCGAGCATTACTTC
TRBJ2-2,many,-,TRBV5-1,CASSPPGSGTGELFF,TGCGCCAGCAGCCCACCAGGGTCCGGCACCGGGGAGCTGTTTTTT
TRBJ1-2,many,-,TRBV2,CASSSRDGYGYTF,TGTGCCAGCAGTAGCAGGGACGGCTATGGCTACACCTTC
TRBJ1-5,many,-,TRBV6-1,CASSEGLTGSNQPQHF,TGTGCCAGCAGTGAAGGGCTTACAGGGAGCAATCAGCCCCAGCATTTT
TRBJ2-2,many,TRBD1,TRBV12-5,CASGRDSANTGELFF,TGTGCTAGTGGTAGGGACAGCGCGAACACCGGGGAGCTGTTTTTT